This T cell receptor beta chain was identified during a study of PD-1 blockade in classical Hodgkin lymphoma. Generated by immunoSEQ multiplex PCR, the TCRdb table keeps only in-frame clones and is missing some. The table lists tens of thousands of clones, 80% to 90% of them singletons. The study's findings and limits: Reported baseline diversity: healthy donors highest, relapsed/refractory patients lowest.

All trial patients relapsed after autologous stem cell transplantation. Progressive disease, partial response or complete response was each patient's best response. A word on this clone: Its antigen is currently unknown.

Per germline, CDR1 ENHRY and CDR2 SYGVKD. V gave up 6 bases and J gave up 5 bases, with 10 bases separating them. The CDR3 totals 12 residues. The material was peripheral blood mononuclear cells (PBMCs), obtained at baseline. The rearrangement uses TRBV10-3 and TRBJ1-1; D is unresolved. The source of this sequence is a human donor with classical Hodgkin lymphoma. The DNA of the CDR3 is TGTGCCATCAGGGGAGTGGGAACTGAAGCTTTCTTT. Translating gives CAIRGVGTEAFF.